These 21 T cell receptor beta chains came from one sample sequenced in a study of siplizumab effects on memory and regulatory T cells. TCRdb keeps only in-frame clones here, not all; method: immunoSEQ multiplex PCR. The sample records roughly 62,000 clones, over 85% being singletons. Sequenced material: CD8+ T cells sorted from blood. The receptor source for this set is a human donor in good health.

The V and J genes are TRBV9 and TRBJ2-3; 8 bases fit TRBD2. J was trimmed by 4 bases and V by 2 bases; bases with no gene match: 9. Germline assignment: CDR1 SGDLS and CDR2 YYNGEE. The CDR3 runs 16 residues. This CDR3 reads CASSVAGGGRADTQYF. The CDR3, as DNA: TGTGCCAGCAGCGTGGCGGGGGGAGGTCGCGCAGATACGCAGTATTTT.

This chain uses TRBV7-9 with TRBJ1-5; maybe TRBD1 (6 bases). The CDR3 consists of 16 residues. Trimming took 2 bases from V and 6 from J, leaving 17 bases between them. The germline CDR1 and CDR2 sequences are SEHNR and FQNEAQ (reference sequence). Here the CDR3 DNA reads TGTGCCAGCAGCTTATCGGGCCAGGGGAATGGTCAGCCCCAGCATTTT. It translates to CASSLSGQGNGQPQHF.

This chain connects TRBV2 to TRBJ2-7, with 15 bases identical to TRBD2. The germline V gene encodes CDR1 SNHLY and CDR2 FYNNEI. V lost 6 bases and J lost 5; bases outside the gene matches: 5. The CDR3 has 15 amino acids. This CDR3 reads CASSGLAGGPHEQYF. The CDR3 DNA is TGTGCCAGCAGCGGACTAGCGGGAGGGCCCCACGAGCAGTACTTC.

This clone came up once. This chain joins TRBV2 and TRBJ2-1; 11 bases fit TRBD2. In germline, CDR1 is SNHLY, CDR2 FYNNEI. The V and J ends lost 10 bases and 3 bases, in that order; junction bases with no gene match: 8. The CDR3 runs to 15 residues. CDR3 bases: TGTGCCATCTCAACCGGGACTAGCGGCTACAATGAGCAGTTCTTC. Its translation is CAISTGTSGYNEQFF.

The chain recombines TRBV6-1 with TRBJ1-2; 7 bases map to TRBD1. The CDR3 has 15 residues. With 2 bases clipped from V and 6 bases from J, the junction kept 9 bases outside the gene matches. Germline CDR1 and CDR2: MNHNS and SASEGT. The CDR3 loop is CASSESLGGVDGYTF. The CDR3 nucleotides are TGTGCCAGCAGTGAATCATTAGGGGGCGTCGATGGCTACACCTTC.

The genes are TRBV6-1 and TRBJ2-7, with unresolved D. Germline CDR1 and CDR2: MNHNS and SASEGT. Between the trimmed V and J ends, which lost 2 bases and 2 bases, there was a span of 7 bases. The CDR3 extends over 13 amino acids. The CDR3: CASSERSTYEQYF. The CDR3 DNA follows: TGTGCCAGCAGTGAACGGAGTACCTACGAGCAGTACTTC.

The chain employs TRBV11-3 and TRBJ2-1; perhaps TRBD2 as D (6 bases). This CDR3 contains 19 residues. From germline, CDR1 is SGHNT and CDR2 YENEEA. The germline V and J ends were trimmed by 1 base and 0 bases, with 19 bases remaining between them. The CDR3 sequence: CASSLGLSGSEISYNEQFF. The CDR3 region has the DNA TGTGCCAGCAGCTTAGGACTGTCCGGGAGCGAAATCTCCTACAATGAGCAGTTCTTC.

The chain combines TRBV15 with TRBJ1-5; D gene ambiguous. V gave up 0 bases and J gave up 0 bases, with 6 bases separating them. Germline V CDR1 and CDR2: LNHNV, YYDKDF (reference sequence). CDR3 size: 15 residues. The CDR3 DNA reads as TGTGCCACCAGCAGAGATCCCGCTAGCAATCAGCCCCAGCATTTT. Amino acids: CATSRDPASNQPQHF.

V and J are TRBV7-2 and TRBJ2-7, with TRBD2 matching 13 bases. Losses at the gene ends were 5 bases for V and 6 bases for J; bases not matched to a gene: 4. Germline lookup yields CDR1 SGHTA and CDR2 FQGNSA. This CDR3 contains 14 residues. In DNA form, the CDR3 reads TGTGCCAGCAGCCCGGGACTAGCGGGATCCGAGCAGTACTTC. It codes for CASSPGLAGSEQYF.

This chain connects TRBV5-6 to TRBJ1-1; 7 nucleotides line up with TRBD1. Unmatched junction bases numbered 6, after V lost 3 bases and J lost 4 bases. The length of the CDR3 is 14 residues. Germline values: CDR1 SGHDT, CDR2 YYEEEE. The CDR3 bases are TGTGCCAGCAGCTACTGGCCAGGGGGCACTGAAGCTTTCTTT. Translated, it gives CASSYWPGGTEAFF. The full variable domain, rest sourced from reference TRBV5-6 and TRBJ1-1, is DAGVTQSPTHLIKTRGQQVTLRCSPKSGHDTVSWYQQALGQGPQFIFQYYEEEERQRGNFPDRFSGHQFPNYSSELNVNALLLGDSALYLCASSYWPGGTEAFFGQGTRLTVV.

The chain has TRBV10-3 and TRBJ2-1; D assignment may be TRBD1 or TRBD2 (5 bases each). Germline lookup yields CDR1 ENHRY and CDR2 SYGVKD. The V end was cut by 5 bases, the J end by 0 bases, with 14 bases between. The CDR3 runs to 16 residues. CDR3 coding DNA: TGTGCCATCAGTCCCGGGACCAGAAGCTCCTACAATGAGCAGTTCTTC. This sequence encodes CAISPGTRSSYNEQFF.

This chain connects TRBV12-5 to TRBJ2-7; TRBD2 aligns across 8 bases. There are 17 residues in the CDR3. The V and J ends lost 1 base and 4 bases, in that order; junction bases with no gene match: 12. Per the germline V gene, CDR1 is LGHNT and CDR2 is FRNRAP. The CDR3 here is CASGLAQTSGLPYEQYF. The CDR3 DNA follows: TGTGCTAGTGGTTTGGCCCAAACTAGCGGCCTACCTTACGAGCAGTACTTC. Full variable domain (outside the CDR3, taken from reference TRBV12-5 and TRBJ2-7): DARVTQTPRHKVTEMGQEVTMRCQPILGHNTVFWYRQTMMQGLELLAYFRNRAPLDDSGMPKDRFSAEMPDATLATLKIQPSEPRDSAVYFCASGLAQTSGLPYEQYFGPGTRLTVT.

The V gene is TRBV14, the J gene TRBJ2-1, with 14 positions matching TRBD2. The germline CDR1 and CDR2 sequences are SGHDN and FVKESK. The CDR3 extends over 17 amino acids. Trimming cost V 0 bases and J 6 bases; bases outside gene matches: 4. CDR3 loop: CASSQDLGLAGGNEQFF. The CDR3 nucleotides read TGTGCCAGCAGCCAAGATCTAGGACTAGCGGGAGGCAATGAGCAGTTCTTC.

This clone has only one observation. This rearrangement joins TRBV13 to TRBJ2-4; no clear D gene. V gave up 0 bases and J gave up 0 bases, with 18 bases separating them. This CDR3 has 19 amino acids. The V gene's germline CDR1 is PRHDT and CDR2 FYEKMQ (reference sequence). CDR3 DNA: TGTGCCAGCAGCTTAGGCGGCGACCCGGATCCTATAGCCAAAAACATTCAGTACTTC. As protein: CASSLGGDPDPIAKNIQYF. Full variable domain (missing parts from reference TRBV13 and TRBJ2-4): AAGVIQSPRHLIKEKRETATLKCYPIPRHDTVYWYQQGPGQDPQFLISFYEKMQSDKGSIPDRFSAQQFSDYHSELNMSSLELGDSALYFCASSLGGDPDPIAKNIQYFGAGTRLSVL.

The chain has TRBV21-1 and TRBJ1-1; TRBD1 reflects the table's D call only, with no check against the DNA. TRBV21-1 is a listed pseudogene. The CDR3 extends over 16 amino acids. DNA for the CDR3: TGTGCCAGCAGCTTAAAAGGGGGTGATAAGGACACTGAAGCTTTCTTT. Translated, it gives CASSLKGGDKDTEAFF.

This rearrangement joins TRBV29-1 to TRBJ2-7; 7 nucleotides align to TRBD2. Germline V CDR1 and CDR2: SQVTM, ANQGSEA. V lost 7 bases, J lost 3 bases, and 3 bases stayed unmatched. CDR3 size: 11 residues. CDR3 DNA: TGCAGCGGGGCTAGCGGCTACGAGCAGTACTTC. It translates to CSGASGYEQYF.

A word on this clone: This sequence may be a read error, since a much larger clone differs from it by one base. This chain links TRBV28 with TRBJ2-7; tentative D call: TRBD1 (5 bases). V lost 6 bases and J 2 bases, leaving 17 bases between the germline ends. CDR1 MDHEN and CDR2 SYDVKM come from the germline V gene. The CDR3 consists of 15 residues. This chain's CDR3 is CASSPEQGGTYEQYF. CDR3 in DNA: TGTGCCAGCAGCCCCGAGCAGGGTGGTACCTACGAGCAGTACTTC.

The chain employs TRBV5-1 and TRBJ2-7; D is undetermined. CDR1 and CDR2 (germline): SGHRS, YFSETQ. V shed 3 bases and J shed 4 bases, with 17 bases lying between them. This CDR3 spans 15 amino acids. CDR3 sequence: CASSSLGLNGYEQYF. The CDR3 region has the DNA TGCGCCAGCAGCTCGCTTGGGCTAAATGGGTACGAGCAGTACTTC.

This chain uses TRBV5-6 with TRBJ1-2; D is ambiguous. Trimming cost V 2 bases and J 1 base, with 9 bases left between them. Germline V CDR1 and CDR2: SGHDT, YYEEEE. This CDR3 spans 14 amino acids. CDR3 sequence (DNA): TGTGCCAGCAGCTTTGAAAAGCTTAACTATGGCTACACCTTC. This encodes CASSFEKLNYGYTF.

J is TRBJ1-5 and V is TRBV6-1; 8 bases are shared with TRBD1. The CDR3 has 15 amino acids. Trimming took 6 bases from V and 6 from J; bases not matched to a gene: 10. Germline lookup yields CDR1 MNHNS and CDR2 SASEGT. The CDR3 nucleotides read TGTGCCAGCAGGTTTGTGACAGGGGTCATTCAGCCCCAGCATTTT. Translating gives CASRFVTGVIQPQHF.

The chain links TRBV11-3 to TRBJ2-7; 10 bases line up with TRBD2. Germline V CDR1 and CDR2: SGHNT, YENEEA. CDR3 length: 14 amino acids. V was clipped by 5 bases and J by 4 bases; unmatched bases: 5. This CDR3 reads CASSETLAGYEQYF. The CDR3 nucleotides read TGTGCCAGCAGCGAAACACTAGCGGGATACGAGCAGTACTTC.